This T cell receptor beta chain is drawn from a study of T cell responses to AZD1222 COVID-19 vaccine. Looking at the study overall: Recipients boosted at about 4 weeks or about 12 weeks are pooled.

Measured with immunoSEQ multiplex PCR; TCRdb has only the in-frame clones, and not every one. This sample has 200,000 or so clones, with 75% to 90% found just once. The CDR3 is 12 residues long. V dropped 3 bases and J dropped 8 bases, with 10 bases sitting between them. Germline CDR1 SEHNR, CDR2 FQNEAQ (reference sequence). The sequences come from peripheral blood, collected on day 0 of AZD1222 vaccination. The sequence came from an adult in good health. This chain connects TRBV7-9 to TRBJ1-2; D gene uncertain. CDR3: CASSLQREGYTF. In DNA form, the CDR3 reads TGTGCCAGCAGCTTGCAGCGGGAGGGCTACACCTTC. Full variable domain (remainder filled in from reference TRBV7-9 and TRBJ1-2): DTGVSQNPRHKITKRGQNVTFRCDPISEHNRLYWYRQTLGQGPEFLTYFQNEAQLEKSRLLSDRFSAERPKGSFSTLEIQRTEQGDSAMYLCASSLQREGYTFGSGTRLTVV.